These 12 T cell receptor beta chains were all obtained from the same sample, sequenced in a study of shared clonotypes between healthy human individuals (dated by TCRdb to about 2020). The library was prepared using the immunoSEQ multiplex PCR assay. TCRdb retrieved this table from immuneACCESS and kept in-frame rearrangements only. Not all clones are present; in checked studies, unresolved V genes account for under half, and no reason is known for the remainder. This sample is represented by about half a million clones; more than 75% of them were singletons. Around 12% of the sample comes from the top ten. The sequenced sample consisted of PBMCs. All receptors come from a middle-aged woman in good health. Some clones in this sample may be carry-over from other donors' samples.

The rearrangement uses TRBV7-9 and TRBJ2-5; 9 bases line up with TRBD1. This CDR3 spans 14 amino acids. Germline-derived CDR1 and CDR2 are SEHNR and FQNEAQ (reference sequence). V lost 8 bases to trimming and J lost 5 bases; unmatched junction nucleotides: 9. The CDR3 here is CASFETGGMETQYF. The CDR3 DNA follows: TGTGCCAGCTTCGAGACAGGGGGGATGGAGACCCAGTACTTC.

CDR3 nucleotides: TGTGCCAGCAGCTTAGCGGGGGGCGGCTATGGCTACACCTTC. Translation gives CASSLAGGGYGYTF. The J gene is TRBJ1-2, the V gene TRBV11-2, with D tentatively TRBD1 (6 bases). The CDR3 is 14 residues long. V gave up 1 base and J gave up 4 bases, with 10 bases separating them. Germline-derived CDR1 and CDR2 are SGHAT and FQNNGV. Complete variable domain (other parts from reference TRBV11-2 and TRBJ1-2): EAGVAQSPRYKIIEKRQSVAFWCNPISGHATLYWYQQILGQGPKLLIQFQNNGVVDDSQLPKDRFSAERLKGVDSTLKIQPAKLEDSAVYLCASSLAGGGYGYTFGSGTRLTVV.

V is TRBV5-1 and J is TRBJ2-5, with TRBD2 matching over 13 bases. This CDR3 spans 13 amino acids. J was trimmed by 13 bases and V by 0 bases; bases with no gene match: 3. Germline V gene data show CDR1 as SGHRS and CDR2 as YFSETQ. The CDR3 loop reads CASSLAGTSGTYF. CDR3 coding DNA: TGCGCCAGCAGCTTGGCCGGGACTAGCGGGACGTACTTC.

This clone was detected a few times. Here the CDR3 reads CASSPGTASNQPQHF. CDR3 DNA: TGTGCCAGCTCACCGGGGACAGCTAGCAATCAGCCCCAGCATTTT. V is TRBV18 and J is TRBJ1-5, with 7 nucleotides matching TRBD1. J lost 0 bases, V lost 3 bases, and 2 bases had no gene match. The CDR3 sequence is 15 residues long. Germline V CDR1 and CDR2: KGHSH, LQKENI.

The J gene is TRBJ1-2, the V gene TRBV4-3; TRBD1 is a possible D gene (6 bases). Looked up from germline, CDR1 is LGHNA and CDR2 is YSLEER. There are 14 residues in the CDR3. V shed 4 bases and J shed 0 bases, with 9 bases lying between them. The CDR3 loop reads CASSPRTANYGYTF. The CDR3 DNA is TGCGCCAGCAGCCCTCGGACAGCTAACTATGGCTACACCTTC.

V usage is TRBV6-1 and J usage is TRBJ2-1; possibly TRBD2 for D (5 bases). The CDR3 covers 15 residues. V was pared by 10 bases and J by 4 bases, with 20 bases between. CDR1 MNHNS and CDR2 SASEGT come from the germline V gene. DNA of the CDR3: TGTGCCACCCGGCGGGCACAGTACCTGTACAATGAGCAGTTCTTC. It encodes CATRRAQYLYNEQFF.

This rearrangement joins TRBV7-2 to TRBJ1-5; tentatively, D is TRBD1 (5 bases). The CDR3 length is 15 residues. The V end was cut by 0 bases, the J end by 6 bases, with 12 bases between. CDR1 and CDR2 from the germline V gene are SGHTA and FQGNSA. As DNA, the CDR3 is TGTGCCAGCAGCTTAGCGCTCTCCGGGGGTCAGCCCCAGCATTTT. It encodes CASSLALSGGQPQHF.

The chain recombines TRBV20-1 with TRBJ2-5, with D hard to call. The J call is uncertain, as TRBJ2-7 better fits the DNA end. Germline values: CDR1 DFQATT, CDR2 SNEGSKA (reference sequence). CDR3 length equals 11 residues. In DNA form, the CDR3 reads TGCAGTGCTAGATCCGACTACGAGCAGTACTTC. It is translated as CSARSDYEQYF.

The chain recombines TRBV7-9 with TRBJ2-5, with D perhaps TRBD1 (5 bases). Germline CDR1 reads SEHNR; CDR2 reads FQNEAQ (reference sequence). The CDR3 covers 12 residues. With 5 bases removed from V and 4 bases from J, the gap between germline ends came to 8 bases. The CDR3 sequence: CASSLGAETQYF. CDR3 in DNA: TGTGCCAGCAGCCTAGGGGCAGAGACCCAGTACTTC.

V usage is TRBV5-4 and J usage is TRBJ2-5; D may be TRBD2 (7 bases). V lost 4 bases and J 2 bases, leaving 15 bases between the germline ends. The CDR3 contains 15 residues. Germline lookup yields CDR1 SGHNT and CDR2 YYREEE (reference sequence). This CDR3 is CASSGQGGGQETQYF. CDR3 nucleotides: TGTGCCAGCAGCGGACAAGGGGGGGGACAAGAGACCCAGTACTTC.

This chain connects TRBV19 to TRBJ1-5, with TRBD1 as a possible D gene (5 bases). Germline loops: CDR1 LNHDA, CDR2 SQIVND (reference sequence). V was clipped by 5 bases and J by 9 bases, with 20 bases between them. The CDR3 consists of 15 residues. The CDR3 sequence is CASSFPDTSVWPQHF. The CDR3 nucleotides are TGTGCCAGTAGTTTTCCGGACACGTCGGTCTGGCCCCAGCATTTT.

J is TRBJ1-5 and V is TRBV7-9, with D unclear. The CDR3 runs to 13 residues. Germline assignment: CDR1 SEHNR and CDR2 FQNEAQ (reference sequence). V dropped 6 bases and J dropped 0 bases, with 6 bases sitting between them. CDR3: CASSVSSNQPQHF. For the CDR3, the DNA is TGTGCCAGCAGTGTGTCTAGCAATCAGCCCCAGCATTTT.